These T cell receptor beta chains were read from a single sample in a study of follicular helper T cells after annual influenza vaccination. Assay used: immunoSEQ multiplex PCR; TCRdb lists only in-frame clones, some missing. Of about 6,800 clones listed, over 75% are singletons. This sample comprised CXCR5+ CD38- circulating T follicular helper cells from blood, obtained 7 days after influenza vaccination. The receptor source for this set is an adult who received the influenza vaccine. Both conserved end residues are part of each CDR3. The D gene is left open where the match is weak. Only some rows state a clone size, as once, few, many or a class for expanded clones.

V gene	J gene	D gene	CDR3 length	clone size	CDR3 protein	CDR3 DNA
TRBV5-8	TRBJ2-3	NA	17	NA	CASSLAYPSKSADTQYF	TGTGCCAGCAGCTTGGCCTATCCTAGCAAGTCTGCAGATACGCAGTATTTT
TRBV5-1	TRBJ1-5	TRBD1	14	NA	CASSPQGRGQPQHF	TGCGCCAGCAGCCCACAGGGGAGGGGGCAGCCCCAGCATTTT
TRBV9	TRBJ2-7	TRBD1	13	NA	CASSTGQSYEQYF	TGTGCCAGCAGTACGGGACAGTCCTACGAGCAGTACTTC
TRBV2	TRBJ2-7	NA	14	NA	CASSEDLGAPEQYF	TGTGCCAGCAGTGAAGATCTTGGGGCCCCCGAGCAGTACTTC
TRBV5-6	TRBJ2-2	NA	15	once	CASSPGMSNTGELFF	TGTGCCAGCAGCCCCGGGATGTCGAACACCGGGGAGCTGTTTTTT
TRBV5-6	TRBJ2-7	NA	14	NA	CASSLGQLTYEQYF	TGTGCCAGCAGCTTGGGCCAGCTAACCTACGAGCAGTACTTC
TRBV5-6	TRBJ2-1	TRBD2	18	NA	CASSLAPWTSGSYNEQFF	TGTGCCAGCAGCTTGGCCCCATGGACTAGCGGTTCCTACAATGAGCAGTTCTTC
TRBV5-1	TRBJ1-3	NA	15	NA	CASSLDSPSGNTIYF	TGCGCCAGCAGCTTGGACAGCCCCTCTGGAAACACCATATATTTT
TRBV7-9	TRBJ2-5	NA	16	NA	CASSLVIGGLSETQYF	TGTGCCAGCAGCTTAGTCATCGGGGGATTATCAGAGACCCAGTACTTC
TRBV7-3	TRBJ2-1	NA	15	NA	CASSSGGGLQGEQFF	TGTGCCAGCAGCTCAGGTGGGGGGCTGCAGGGTGAGCAGTTCTTC
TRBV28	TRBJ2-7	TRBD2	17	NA	CASSPRVGTSGDYEQYF	TGTGCCAGCAGTCCACGGGTAGGGACTAGCGGGGACTACGAGCAGTACTTC
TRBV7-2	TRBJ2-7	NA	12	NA	CASNLGGNEQYF	TGTGCCAGCAATCTAGGGGGAAACGAGCAGTACTTC
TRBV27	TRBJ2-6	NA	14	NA	CASSRNSGANVLTF	TGTGCCAGCAGCAGGAACTCTGGGGCCAACGTCCTGACTTTC
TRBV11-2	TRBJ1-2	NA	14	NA	CASSLDFGAYGYTF	TGTGCCAGCAGCTTAGACTTTGGAGCTTATGGCTACACCTTC
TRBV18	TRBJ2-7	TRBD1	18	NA	CASSPLQGIGFSSYEQYF	TGTGCCAGCTCACCACTACAGGGGATTGGGTTTAGCTCCTACGAGCAGTACTTC
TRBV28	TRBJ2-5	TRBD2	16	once	CASPPPSGRAEETQYF	TGTGCCAGCCCTCCTCCGTCCGGGAGGGCAGAAGAGACCCAGTACTTC
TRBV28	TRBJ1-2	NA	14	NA	CASSFPDGPYGYTF	TGTGCCAGCAGTTTCCCCGACGGCCCCTATGGCTACACCTTC
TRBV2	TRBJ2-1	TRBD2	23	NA	CASSEPSSIRTSGRPGMDNEQFF	TGTGCCAGCAGTGAACCGTCCAGCATCCGGACTAGCGGGAGACCGGGGATGGACAATGAGCAGTTCTTC
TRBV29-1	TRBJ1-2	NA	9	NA	CSVEYGYTF	TGCAGCGTTGAATATGGCTACACCTTC
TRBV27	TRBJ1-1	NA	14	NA	CASSFTGMSTEAFF	TGTGCCAGCAGTTTTACAGGGATGAGCACTGAAGCTTTCTTT
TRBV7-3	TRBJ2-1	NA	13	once	CASGFTTGGEQFF	TGTGCCAGCGGGTTCACGACGGGCGGTGAGCAGTTCTTC
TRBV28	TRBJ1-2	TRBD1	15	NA	CASSLMDRGRYGYTF	TGTGCCAGCAGTTTAATGGACAGGGGTCGCTATGGCTACACCTTC
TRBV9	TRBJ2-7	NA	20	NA	CASSPAPGPSAVAAPYEQYF	TGTGCCAGCAGCCCCGCTCCAGGTCCATCGGCGGTTGCGGCCCCCTACGAGCAGTACTTC
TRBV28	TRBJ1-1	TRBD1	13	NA	CASSSDRVTEAFF	TGTGCCAGCAGTTCTGACAGGGTAACTGAAGCTTTCTTT
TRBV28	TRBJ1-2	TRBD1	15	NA	CASRPVGQGDGGYTF	TGTGCCAGCAGGCCAGTCGGACAGGGGGATGGGGGCTACACCTTC
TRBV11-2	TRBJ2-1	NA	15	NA	CASSLDIGIYNEQFF	TGTGCCAGCAGCTTGGATATAGGGATATACAATGAGCAGTTCTTC
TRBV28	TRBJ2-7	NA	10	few	CASGLREQYF	TGTGCCAGCGGACTCCGCGAGCAGTACTTC
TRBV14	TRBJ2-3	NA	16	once	CASSQENRAGTDTQYF	TGTGCCAGCAGCCAAGAAAATCGGGCGGGCACAGATACGCAGTATTTT
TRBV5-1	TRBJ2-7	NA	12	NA	CASSSQGNEQYF	TGCGCCAGCAGTAGCCAAGGGAACGAGCAGTACTTC
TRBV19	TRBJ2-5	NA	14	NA	CASAEGGSQETQYF	TGTGCCAGTGCCGAGGGGGGGTCGCAAGAGACCCAGTACTTC
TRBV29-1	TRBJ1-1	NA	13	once	CSSRGGGNTEAFF	TGCAGCTCCCGAGGGGGGGGAAACACTGAAGCTTTCTTT
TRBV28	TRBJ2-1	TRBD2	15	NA	CASSSPLAGGPFEFF	TGTGCCAGCAGTTCCCCCTTAGCGGGAGGGCCTTTTGAGTTCTTC
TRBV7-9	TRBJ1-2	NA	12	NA	CASRNSGDGYTF	TGTGCCAGCAGGAACTCAGGAGATGGCTACACCTTC
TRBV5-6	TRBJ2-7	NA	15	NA	CASSLPAGVGYEQYF	TGTGCCAGCAGCTTGCCCGCCGGGGTAGGTTACGAGCAGTACTTC
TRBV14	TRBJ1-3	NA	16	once	CASSQALRSSGNTIYF	TGTGCCAGCAGCCAAGCTCTCCGAAGCTCTGGAAACACCATATATTTT
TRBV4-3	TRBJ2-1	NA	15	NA	CASSQGFESYNEQFF	TGCGCCAGCAGCCAAGGGTTCGAATCCTACAATGAGCAGTTCTTC
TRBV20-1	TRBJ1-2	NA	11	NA	CSAPQDYGYTF	TGCAGTGCCCCGCAGGACTATGGCTACACCTTC
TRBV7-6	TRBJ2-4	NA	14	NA	CASSSDPAKNIQYF	TGTGCCAGCAGCTCAGACCCAGCCAAAAACATTCAGTACTTC
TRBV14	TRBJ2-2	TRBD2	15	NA	CASSRLAAAGGELFF	TGTGCCAGCAGTCGACTAGCCGCCGCGGGCGGGGAGCTGTTTTTT
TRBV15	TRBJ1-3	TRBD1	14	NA	CATSRGDSKHTIYF	TGTGCCACCAGCAGAGGGGACAGTAAGCACACCATATATTTT
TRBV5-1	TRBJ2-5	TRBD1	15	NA	CASSLAGTGQETQYF	TGCGCCAGCAGCTTGGCCGGGACAGGGCAAGAGACCCAGTACTTC
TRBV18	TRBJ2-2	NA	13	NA	CASSPDGIRELFF	TGTGCCAGCTCACCAGATGGAATCAGGGAGCTGTTTTTT
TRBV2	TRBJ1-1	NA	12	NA	CASAAGTHEAFF	TGTGCCAGCGCCGCTGGGACGCATGAAGCTTTCTTT
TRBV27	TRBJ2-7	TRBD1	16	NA	CASSLIGQGGRYEQYF	TGTGCCAGCAGTTTAATCGGACAGGGGGGCCGATACGAGCAGTACTTC
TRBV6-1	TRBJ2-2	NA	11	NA	CASKLPGELFF	TGTGCCAGCAAATTACCCGGGGAGCTGTTTTTT
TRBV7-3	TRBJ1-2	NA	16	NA	CASSPLGGRDPYGYTF	TGTGCCAGCAGCCCGCTCGGGGGGAGGGACCCTTATGGCTACACCTTC
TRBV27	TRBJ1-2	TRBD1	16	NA	CASSSSRDRTSFGYTF	TGTGCCAGCAGTTCCTCGCGGGACAGGACTTCTTTTGGCTACACCTTC
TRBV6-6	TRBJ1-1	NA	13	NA	CASRDRQNTEAFF	TGTGCCAGCAGGGACAGACAGAACACTGAAGCTTTCTTT
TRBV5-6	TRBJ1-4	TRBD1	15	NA	CASRATGVTNEKLFF	TGTGCCAGCAGGGCCACAGGGGTAACTAATGAAAAACTGTTTTTT
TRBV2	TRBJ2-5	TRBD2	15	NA	CASSPSGNPQETQYF	TGTGCCAGCAGCCCTAGCGGGAACCCCCAAGAGACCCAGTACTTC
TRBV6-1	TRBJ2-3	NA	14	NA	CASSVRLNTDTQYF	TGTGCCAGCAGTGTTCGATTAAACACAGATACGCAGTATTTT
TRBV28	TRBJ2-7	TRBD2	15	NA	CASSIAGAKRYEQYF	TGTGCCAGCAGTATAGCGGGAGCTAAGAGGTACGAGCAGTACTTC
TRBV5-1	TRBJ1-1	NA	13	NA	CASSLGLGLEAFF	TGCGCCAGCAGCTTGGGACTGGGCCTTGAAGCTTTCTTT
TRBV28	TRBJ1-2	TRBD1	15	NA	CAALTGQGAHYGYTF	TGTGCCGCTTTGACTGGGCAGGGGGCGCATTACGGCTACACCTTC